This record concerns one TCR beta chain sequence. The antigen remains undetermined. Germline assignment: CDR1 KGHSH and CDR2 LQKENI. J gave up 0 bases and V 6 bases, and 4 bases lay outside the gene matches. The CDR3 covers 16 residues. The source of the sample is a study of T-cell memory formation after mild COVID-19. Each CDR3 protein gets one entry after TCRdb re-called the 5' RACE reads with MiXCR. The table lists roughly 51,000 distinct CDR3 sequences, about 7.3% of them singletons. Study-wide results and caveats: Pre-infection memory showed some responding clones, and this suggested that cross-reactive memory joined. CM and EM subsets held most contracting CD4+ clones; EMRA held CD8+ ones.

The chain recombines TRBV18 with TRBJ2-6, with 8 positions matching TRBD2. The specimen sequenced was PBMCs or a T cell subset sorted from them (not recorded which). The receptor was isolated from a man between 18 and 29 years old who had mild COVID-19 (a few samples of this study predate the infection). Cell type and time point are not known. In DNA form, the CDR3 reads TGTGCCAGCTCCCGGGGGGGAGACTCTGGGGCCAACGTCCTGACTTTC. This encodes CASSRGGDSGANVLTF.